These T cell receptor beta chains were read from a single sample in a study of HIV-infected patients and healthy controls. TCRdb re-analysed the 5' RACE reads in MiXCR, keeping a single row per CDR3 protein. The sample includes about 4,200 distinct CDR3 sequences, about 14% of them seen just once. The sample was blood, taken before antiretroviral therapy. These receptors came from an adult with HIV infection. Each CDR3 is given with its conserved first and last residue. D genes are given only for firm matches. Rows give clone size only sometimes, using once, few, many, or a class for an expanded clone.

d_gene	j_gene	abundance	v_gene	CDR3aa	CDR3nt
TRBD1	TRBJ2-7	medium-sized	TRBV29-1	CSVQGTGPYEQYF	TGCAGCGTCCAAGGGACAGGTCCCTACGAGCAGTACTTC
.	TRBJ2-2	medium-sized	TRBV29-1	CSGDGEAGELFF	TGCAGCGGCGATGGGGAAGCCGGGGAGCTGTTTTTT
.	TRBJ2-7	.	TRBV30	CAWNHVGYEQYF	TGTGCCTGGAATCACGTGGGCTACGAGCAGTACTTC
TRBD2	TRBJ2-7	medium-sized	TRBV20-1	CSVESGSGTYEQYF	TGCAGTGTTGAAAGCGGGAGTGGCACCTACGAGCAGTACTTC
TRBD2	TRBJ2-1	many	TRBV7-7	CASSLEGLAGYNEQFF	TGTGCTAGCAGCTTAGAGGGACTAGCAGGTTACAATGAGCAGTTCTTC
TRBD2	TRBJ2-7	medium-sized	TRBV7-9	CASSRSGSPNEQYF	TGTGCCAGCAGCCGGAGCGGGAGTCCAAACGAGCAGTACTTC
.	TRBJ1-4	medium-sized	TRBV2	CASSAQGTRNNNEKLFF	TGTGCCAGCAGCGCACAGGGCACCCGCAATAATAATGAAAAACTGTTTTTT
.	TRBJ1-1	medium-sized	TRBV5-1	CASSPDTLNTEAFF	TGCGCCAGCAGCCCGGACACCTTGAACACTGAAGCTTTCTTT
TRBD1	TRBJ1-5	medium-sized	TRBV24-1	CATSEPGTGYQPQHF	TGTGCCACCAGTGAACCCGGGACAGGGTATCAGCCCCAGCATTTT
.	TRBJ2-3	large	TRBV6-6	CASSYSEGSTDTQYF	TGTGCCAGCAGTTACTCCGAGGGAAGCACAGATACGCAGTATTTT
.	TRBJ1-1	medium-sized	TRBV29-1	CSVVWTDLISGEAFF	TGCAGCGTTGTATGGACAGACCTGATTTCTGGTGAAGCTTTCTTT
.	TRBJ2-7	many	TRBV5-5	CASSQAGQTTYEQYF	TGTGCCAGCAGCCAAGCGGGACAGACCACCTACGAGCAGTACTTC
TRBD2	TRBJ2-1	medium-sized	TRBV20-1	CSARDRVSGRAFNEQFF	TGCAGTGCTAGAGATCGAGTTAGCGGGAGGGCCTTCAATGAGCAGTTCTTC
.	TRBJ2-2	medium-sized	TRBV6-6	CASSYSRSDSRTGELFF	TGTGCCAGCAGTTACTCGAGATCGGACAGTAGGACCGGGGAGCTGTTTTTT